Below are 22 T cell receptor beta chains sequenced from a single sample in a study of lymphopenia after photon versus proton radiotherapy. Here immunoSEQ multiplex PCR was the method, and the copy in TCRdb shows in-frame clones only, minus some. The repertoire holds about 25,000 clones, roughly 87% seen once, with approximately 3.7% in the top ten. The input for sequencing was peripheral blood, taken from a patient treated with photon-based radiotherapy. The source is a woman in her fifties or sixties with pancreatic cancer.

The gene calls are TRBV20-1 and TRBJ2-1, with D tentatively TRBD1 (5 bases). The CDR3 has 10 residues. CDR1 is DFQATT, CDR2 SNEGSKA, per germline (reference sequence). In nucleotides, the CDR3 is TGCAGGGCAGGGATCAATGAGCAGTTCTTC. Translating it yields CRAGINEQFF.

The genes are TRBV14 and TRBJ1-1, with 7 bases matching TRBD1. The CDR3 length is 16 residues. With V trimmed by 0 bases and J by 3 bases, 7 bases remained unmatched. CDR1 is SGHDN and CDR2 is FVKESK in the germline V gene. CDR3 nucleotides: TGTGCCAGCAGCCAAGAACTTGGCAGGGGGGACACTGAAGCTTTCTTT. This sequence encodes CASSQELGRGDTEAFF.

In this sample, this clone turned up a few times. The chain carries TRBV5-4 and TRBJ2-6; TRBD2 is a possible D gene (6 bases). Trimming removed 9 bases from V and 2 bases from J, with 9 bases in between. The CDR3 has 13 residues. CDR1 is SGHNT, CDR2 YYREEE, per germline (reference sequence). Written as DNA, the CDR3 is TGTGCCACCGGGGAGGCTGGGGCCAACGTCCTGACTTTC. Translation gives CATGEAGANVLTF. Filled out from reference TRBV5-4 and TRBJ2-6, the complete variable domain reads ETGVTQSPTHLIKTRGQQVTLRCSSQSGHNTVSWYQQALGQGPQFIFQYYREEENGRGNFPPRFSGLQFPNYSSELNVNALELDDSALYLCATGEAGANVLTFGAGSRLTVL.

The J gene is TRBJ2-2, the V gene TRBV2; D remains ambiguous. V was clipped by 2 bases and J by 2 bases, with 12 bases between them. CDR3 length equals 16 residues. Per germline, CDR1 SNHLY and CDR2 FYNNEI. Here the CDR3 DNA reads TGTGCCAGCAGTGAATCCTCGTTCTCTAACACCGGGGAGCTGTTTTTT. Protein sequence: CASSESSFSNTGELFF.

CDR3 sequence reads: CASGRNVEQFF. The CDR3 DNA reads as TGTGCCAGCGGCCGGAACGTTGAGCAGTTCTTC. The V call is TRBV2, the J call TRBJ2-1; D gene unclear. The CDR3 has 11 residues. Germline V gene data show CDR1 as SNHLY and CDR2 as FYNNEI. Trimming shortened V by 8 bases and J by 9 bases, and 11 bases separated the two germline ends.

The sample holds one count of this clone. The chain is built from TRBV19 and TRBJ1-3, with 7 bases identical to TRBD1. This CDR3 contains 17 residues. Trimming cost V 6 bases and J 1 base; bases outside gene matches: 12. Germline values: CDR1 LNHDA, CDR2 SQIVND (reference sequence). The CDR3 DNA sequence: TGTGCCAGTAGCGGCTTGGACAGGACAGTTTCTGGAAACACCATATATTTT. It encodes CASSGLDRTVSGNTIYF.

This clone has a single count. CDR3 amino acids: CASSVDSGSYNEQFF. As DNA, the CDR3 is TGTGCCAGCAGCGTAGATAGCGGCTCCTACAATGAGCAGTTCTTC. This chain connects TRBV9 to TRBJ2-1; possible D gene TRBD2, 6 bases. The length of the CDR3 is 15 residues. Trimming shortened V by 0 bases and J by 0 bases, and 7 bases separated the two germline ends. In germline, CDR1 is SGDLS, CDR2 YYNGEE. Combining the CDR3 with reference TRBV9 and TRBJ2-1 gives the whole variable domain DSGVTQTPKHLITATGQRVTLRCSPRSGDLSVYWYQQSLDQGLQFLIQYYNGEERAKGNILERFSAQQFPDLHSELNLSSLELGDSALYFCASSVDSGSYNEQFFGPGTRLTVL.

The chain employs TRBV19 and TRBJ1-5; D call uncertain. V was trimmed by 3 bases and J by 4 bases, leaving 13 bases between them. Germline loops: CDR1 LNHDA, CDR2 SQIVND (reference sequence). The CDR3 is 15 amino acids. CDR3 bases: TGTGCCAGTAGTATGAAAGGGAGTTGGAATCAGCCCCAGCATTTT. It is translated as CASSMKGSWNQPQHF.

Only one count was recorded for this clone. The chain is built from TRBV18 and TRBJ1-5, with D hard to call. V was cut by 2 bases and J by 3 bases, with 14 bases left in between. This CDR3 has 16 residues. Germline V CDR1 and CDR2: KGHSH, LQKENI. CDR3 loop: CASSPRRQEYNQPQHF. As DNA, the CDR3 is TGTGCCAGCTCACCAAGGCGGCAGGAGTACAATCAGCCCCAGCATTTT.

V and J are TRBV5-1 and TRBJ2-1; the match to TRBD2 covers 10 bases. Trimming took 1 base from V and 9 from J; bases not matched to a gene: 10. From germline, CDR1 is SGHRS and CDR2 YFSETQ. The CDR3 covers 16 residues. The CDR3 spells CASSLPLAGELTEQFF. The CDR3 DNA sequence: TGCGCCAGCAGCTTGCCGCTAGCGGGAGAGCTGACTGAGCAGTTCTTC.

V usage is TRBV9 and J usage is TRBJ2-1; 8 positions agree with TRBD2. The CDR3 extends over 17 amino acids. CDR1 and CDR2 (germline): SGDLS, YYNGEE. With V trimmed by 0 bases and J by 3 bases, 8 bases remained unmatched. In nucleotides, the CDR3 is TGTGCCAGCAGCGTAGATATAACGGGAGGGTTCTACAATGAGCAGTTCTTC. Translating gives CASSVDITGGFYNEQFF.

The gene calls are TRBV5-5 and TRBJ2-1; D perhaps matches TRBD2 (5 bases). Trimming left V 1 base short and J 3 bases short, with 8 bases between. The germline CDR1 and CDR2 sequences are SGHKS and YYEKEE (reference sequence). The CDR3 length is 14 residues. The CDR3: CASSLMRVYNEQFF. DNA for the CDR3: TGTGCCAGCAGCTTGATGAGGGTCTACAATGAGCAGTTCTTC.

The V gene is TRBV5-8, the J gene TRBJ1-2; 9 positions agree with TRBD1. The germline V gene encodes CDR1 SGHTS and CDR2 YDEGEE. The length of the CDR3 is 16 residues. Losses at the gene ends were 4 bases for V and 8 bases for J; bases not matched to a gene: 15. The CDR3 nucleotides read TGTGCCAGCAGCCCTGGCGAGGGACAGGGCTCTGTCGGCTACACCTTC. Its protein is CASSPGEGQGSVGYTF.

The CDR3 loop reads CASSLRPGRLSNYGYTF. CDR3 in DNA: TGTGCCAGCAGCCTCCGCCCCGGTCGCCTCTCTAACTATGGCTACACCTTC. The chain recombines TRBV7-2 with TRBJ1-2, with D uncertain. With 5 bases removed from V and 0 bases from J, the gap between germline ends came to 19 bases. Germline lookup yields CDR1 SGHTA and CDR2 FQGNSA. CDR3 length: 17 amino acids.

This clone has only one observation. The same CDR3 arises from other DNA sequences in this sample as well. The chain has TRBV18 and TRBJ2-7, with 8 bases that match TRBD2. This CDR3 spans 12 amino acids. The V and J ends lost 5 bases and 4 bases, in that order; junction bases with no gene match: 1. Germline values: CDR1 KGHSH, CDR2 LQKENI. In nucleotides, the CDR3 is TGTGCCAGCTCAGGGACTAGTTACGAGCAGTACTTC. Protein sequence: CASSGTSYEQYF.

The CDR3 spells CASSPRDRDAHEQFF. The CDR3 region has the DNA TGTGCCAGCAGCCCCCGGGACAGGGATGCCCATGAGCAGTTCTTC. V and J are TRBV4-2 and TRBJ2-1; 9 bases align to TRBD1. The CDR3 is made up of 15 amino acids. V lost 4 bases and J lost 8; bases outside the gene matches: 9. CDR1 and CDR2 from the germline V gene are LGHNA and YNFKEQ.

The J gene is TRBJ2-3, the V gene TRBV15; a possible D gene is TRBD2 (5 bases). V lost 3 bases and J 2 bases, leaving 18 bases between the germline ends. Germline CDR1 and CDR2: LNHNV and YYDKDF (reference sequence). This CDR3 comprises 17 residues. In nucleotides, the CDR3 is TGTGCCACCAGCAGGGTCTCCACCCTGGAGGACACAGATACGCAGTATTTT. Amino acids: CATSRVSTLEDTDTQYF.

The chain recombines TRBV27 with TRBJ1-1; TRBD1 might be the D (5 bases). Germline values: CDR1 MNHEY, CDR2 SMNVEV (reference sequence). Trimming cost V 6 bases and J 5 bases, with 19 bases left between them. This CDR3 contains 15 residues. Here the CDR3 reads CASRLGQLGGTEAFF. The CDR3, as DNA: TGTGCCAGCAGATTGGGGCAGTTGGGTGGAACTGAAGCTTTCTTT.

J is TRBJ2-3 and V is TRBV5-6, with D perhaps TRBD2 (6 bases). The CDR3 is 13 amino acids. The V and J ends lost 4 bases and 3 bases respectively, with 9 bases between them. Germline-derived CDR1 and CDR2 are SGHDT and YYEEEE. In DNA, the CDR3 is TGTGCCAGCAGCAGGAGGGTGACAGATACGCAGTATTTT. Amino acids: CASSRRVTDTQYF. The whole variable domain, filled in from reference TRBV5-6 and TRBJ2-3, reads DAGVTQSPTHLIKTRGQQVTLRCSPKSGHDTVSWYQQALGQGPQFIFQYYEEEERQRGNFPDRFSGHQFPNYSSELNVNALLLGDSALYLCASSRRVTDTQYFGPGTRLTVL.

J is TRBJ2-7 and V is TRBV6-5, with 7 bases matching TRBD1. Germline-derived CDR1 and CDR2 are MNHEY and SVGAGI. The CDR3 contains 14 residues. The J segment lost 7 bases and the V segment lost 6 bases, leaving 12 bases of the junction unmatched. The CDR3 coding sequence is TGTGCCAGCAGACCGACGACAGGGTCCTGGGAGCAGTACTTC. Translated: CASRPTTGSWEQYF.

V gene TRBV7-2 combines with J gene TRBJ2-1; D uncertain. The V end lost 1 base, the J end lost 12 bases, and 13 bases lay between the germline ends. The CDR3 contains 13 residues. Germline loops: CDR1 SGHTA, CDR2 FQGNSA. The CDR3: CASSLEVKRRQFF. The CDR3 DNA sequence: TGTGCCAGCAGCTTAGAGGTGAAAAGAAGGCAGTTCTTC.

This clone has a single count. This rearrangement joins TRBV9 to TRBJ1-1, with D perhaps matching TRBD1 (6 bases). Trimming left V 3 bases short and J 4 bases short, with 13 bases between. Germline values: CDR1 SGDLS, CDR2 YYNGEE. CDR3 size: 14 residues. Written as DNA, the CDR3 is TGTGCCAGCAGCGGCCGGGGGGCTGGCACTGAAGCTTTCTTT. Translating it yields CASSGRGAGTEAFF.